This record concerns one TCR beta chain sequence. This clone was picked up a small number of times. No antigen is known for it. Per-base qualities were not stored, and no clone one base away is much larger. Each donor gave one peripheral blood draw, roughly 120 mL on average, collected into heparinised tubes. Using a panel that included CD45RO, CCR7, CD25, CD127, CD95 and CD27, naive, central memory, regulatory and stem cell-like memory CD4+ T cells were sorted on a BD FACSAria II. All sorted populations exceeded 98% purity. PBMCs were isolated immediately by Lymphoprep density gradient centrifugation and stained directly without culture. Samples were stained and sorted in pairs, with one healthy donor and one patient per experiment, so that batch effects were minimized. All of the isolated RNA was reverse transcribed with the High Capacity cDNA Reverse Transcription Kit, so expressed TCRB transcripts were sequenced. Deep immunoSEQ sequencing was performed on naive, central memory and regulatory T cell samples, with an average of roughly 3.3 million total reads per sample. Sorted cells were lysed in RLT buffer, and RNA was extracted using DNase-treated RNeasy Micro or Mini kits according to cell number. Each cell subset was processed on its own to prevent cross-contamination, while patient and healthy donor samples were processed together. The immunoSEQ multiplex PCR was used to amplify TCRB sequences from cDNA, generating 87-bp fragments that spanned the CDR3 region. Sequencing of the amplicons was done on the Illumina HiSeq platform. Per the source publication's procedure: PCR bias was computationally corrected using synthetic template baselines, reads within Hamming distance 2 were collapsed, and singletons that could not be merged were discarded. Reads were aligned against IMGT so that V, D and J genes, CDR3 length and insertions or deletions at six rearrangement sites could be assigned. Within each subset, clonotype counts were normalized to the number of sorted cells before true diversity and Gini coefficients were calculated with the tcR R package. The overlap coefficient, calculated on TCRB nucleotide sequences, was used to quantify repertoire sharing. TCRdb mirrors the immuneACCESS table, restricted to in-frame sequences. Some clones are absent from its copies; in checked studies, under half trace to an unresolved V gene, and the reason for the others is unknown. V and J calls plus clone size are reproduced from that table; the DNA served to infer D and trimming. The sample yields over 120,000 clones; about 8.7% were counted once. The top ten hold about 0.68% of the sample.

This entry belongs to a study of beta chain features in type 1 diabetes (dated by TCRdb to the late 2010s). About the investigation overall: Mean age, gender distribution, total cell number and subset yield were not different between patients and healthy donors. A total of just under 110,000,000 sorted cells were examined across all samples, and RNA yield correlated strongly with the number of cells per subset. In the study, recently diagnosed type 1 diabetes patients and matched healthy donors were compared on the TCRB repertoires of their sorted circulating CD4+ T cell subsets. Regulatory and stem cell-like memory subsets were obtained from only 8 patients and roughly eight healthy donors, while naive and central memory subsets were obtained from all 28 donors. Points the paper makes about the study in general: Patients with type 1 diabetes made fewer insertions and deleted more nucleotides at VDJ recombination sites, implying thymic rearrangement abnormalities. Naive, central memory and regulatory TCRB repertoires appeared to be more similar among patients than among healthy donors. Because cDNA was sequenced instead of genomic DNA, activated cells with high expression could be over-represented, although the groups did not differ in activation or CD3 levels. Type 1 diabetes patients showed a moderate but significant shortening of TCRB CDR3 length in all four CD4+ subsets. Because the HLA sub-analyses included only small numbers of individuals, any influence of HLA type on TCRB rearrangement was left unresolved. PCR may preferentially amplify shorter templates, but because patient and control samples were amplified and corrected together, any resulting skew would affect both groups equally.

Taken from cysteine to phenylalanine, the CDR3 has 13 residues. Just CDR3 DNA is preserved here, 39 bases in frame from base 1. The germline V gene encodes CDR1 SQVTM and CDR2 ANQGSEA. Trimming takes 6 bases off V and 7 bases off J; junction bases not matched to a gene: 4. This TCR came from a man between 18 and 29 years old in good health. Sequencing was done on a sample of central memory CD4+ T cells from blood. The rearrangement combines TRBV29-1 with TRBJ1-4; TRBD1 matches 11 bases in the middle. The CDR3 protein is CSVGGTGGEKLFF. In nucleotides, the sequence is TGCAGCGTCGGTGGGACAGGGGGTGAAAAACTGTTTTTT.